The source of this T cell receptor (beta chain) is a study of OX40 agonist ivuxolimab in advanced cancers. The table lists this clone with a few counts. The target antigen is unknown. Autoimmune disease history or systemic immunosuppression barred patients. Germline trimming cut 4 bases from V and 3 bases from J; bases unmatched to any gene: 7. This CDR3 region has 15 residues. Germline V gene sequence: CDR1 SGDLS, CDR2 YYNGEE. Repertoires were generated with immunoSEQ multiplex PCR, while TCRdb's copy carries only in-frame clones and drops some. Among 30,000 to 40,000 clones listed, 60% to 85% were seen once. Study outcomes and limitations: By week 6 at 0.1 to 3.0 mg/kg, blood CD4+ and CD8+ T cells had expanded clonally.

The clonotype comes from an adult with an advanced solid tumor such as melanoma, head and neck, liver or kidney cancer. This chain joins TRBV9 and TRBJ1-5; 7 bases map to TRBD1. The material was CD4+ or CD8+ T cells sorted from blood, obtained in a trial of the OX40 agonist ivuxolimab. For the CDR3, the DNA is TGTGCCAGCAGCTCCACAGGGGCCCACAATCAGCCCCAGCATTTT. Amino acids: CASSSTGAHNQPQHF.